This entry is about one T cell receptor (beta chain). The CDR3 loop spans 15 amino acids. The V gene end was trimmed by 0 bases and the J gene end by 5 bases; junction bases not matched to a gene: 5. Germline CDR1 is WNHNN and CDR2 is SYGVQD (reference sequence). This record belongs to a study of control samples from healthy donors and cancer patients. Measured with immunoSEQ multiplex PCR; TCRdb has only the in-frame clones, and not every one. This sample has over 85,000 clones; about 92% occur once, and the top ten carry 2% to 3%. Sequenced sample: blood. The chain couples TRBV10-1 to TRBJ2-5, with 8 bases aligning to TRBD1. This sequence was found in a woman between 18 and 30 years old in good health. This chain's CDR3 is CASSESGQGGETQYF. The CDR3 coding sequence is TGCGCCAGCAGTGAGTCCGGACAGGGTGGGGAGACCCAGTACTTC.